Sequencing of this T cell receptor (beta chain) was carried out in a study of CD8 T cells in ankylosing spondylitis. Germline trimming cut 8 bases from V and 9 bases from J; bases unmatched to any gene: 9. The germline CDR1 and CDR2 sequences are MNHNS and SASEGT. The CDR3 covers 14 residues. Note on this clonotype: The antigen is not known.

TCRdb re-called the 5' RACE reads through MiXCR, storing one row per CDR3 protein. The sample shows fewer than 250,000 distinct CDR3 sequences, around 25% of them seen only once. Study results and caveats: Characteristic of ankylosing spondylitis blood, it appeared, was a TCR beta motif comprising about 8 highly homologous variants. Disease-linked clones were found to be CD8+ and relatively rare in peripheral blood.

The chain has TRBV6-1 and TRBJ1-4; 10 bases agree with TRBD1. This receptor was identified in a male donor with ankylosing spondylitis or in good health (not recorded which). Sequencing used blood, either unsorted or a sorted T cell fraction (not recorded which). The chain's CDR3 is CASGSGQGNQKLFF. Written as DNA, the CDR3 is TGTGCCAGCGGCTCGGGACAGGGGAATCAAAAACTGTTTTTT.